The 23 T cell receptor beta chains in this list originate from one sample, sequenced in a study of blood T cells in healthy people across ages. Then a second PCR, running about 7 to 11 cycles, was carried out with a sample-barcoded 5' primer and a J-beta primer mix. MiXCR, applied by TCRdb to the 5' RACE reads, yields one record per CDR3 protein. This sample has some 700,000 distinct CDR3 sequences, with 22% found just once. The specimen sequenced was blood. Receptor source: a man aged 70-80 years in good health.

This clonotype appeared a few times. The chain carries TRBV24-1 and TRBJ1-1, with TRBD1 as a possible D gene (5 bases). Per germline, CDR1 KGHDR and CDR2 SFDVKD. This CDR3 spans 13 amino acids. The V gene lost 4 bases and the J gene lost 7 bases, with 12 bases spanning the gap. CDR3 residues: CATSEATGGEAFF. The CDR3, as DNA: TGTGCCACCAGTGAAGCCACGGGGGGTGAAGCTTTCTTT.

The chain's CDR3 is CSVEETGGRETQYF. CDR3 bases: TGCAGCGTTGAGGAGACAGGGGGAAGAGAGACCCAGTACTTC. The gene calls are TRBV29-1 and TRBJ2-5; 9 bases are a match to TRBD1. V lost 3 bases to trimming and J lost 4 bases; unmatched junction nucleotides: 6. Germline V gene data show CDR1 as SQVTM and CDR2 as ANQGSEA. There are 14 residues in the CDR3.

This chain uses TRBV20-1 with TRBJ2-1; D may be TRBD2 (6 bases). CDR1 is DFQATT and CDR2 is SNEGSKA in the germline V gene (reference sequence). Trimming pared 5 bases from V and 1 base from J, leaving 15 bases between. The CDR3 loop spans 15 amino acids. Here the CDR3 DNA reads TGCAGTGCTCGTTGGCTTGGACTATCCTACAATGAGCAGTTCTTC. Translated, it gives CSARWLGLSYNEQFF.

The chain recombines TRBV2 with TRBJ1-1; tentatively, D is TRBD1 (5 bases). V gave up 6 bases and J gave up 4 bases, with 9 bases separating them. Germline CDR1 and CDR2: SNHLY and FYNNEI. The CDR3 has 12 amino acids. The CDR3 sequence is CASRLDITEAFF. The CDR3, as DNA: TGTGCCAGCAGGCTGGACATCACTGAAGCTTTCTTT.

This clonotype was detected a few times. J is TRBJ1-5 and V is TRBV9; maybe TRBD1 (5 bases). The germline V gene encodes CDR1 SGDLS and CDR2 YYNGEE. V gave up 1 base and J gave up 5 bases, with 10 bases separating them. The CDR3 is 14 residues long. The CDR3 region is CASSVKGEDQPQHF. The CDR3 coding sequence is TGTGCCAGCAGCGTAAAAGGGGAAGATCAGCCCCAGCATTTT.

The chain carries TRBV7-2 and TRBJ2-5; D gene uncertain. V lost 1 base, J lost 6 bases, and 9 bases lay in between. This CDR3 spans 13 amino acids. The V gene's germline CDR1 is SGHTA and CDR2 FQGNSA. The DNA of the CDR3 is TGTGCCAGCAGCTTAGGTGGTTTGCAGACCCAGTACTTC. This sequence encodes CASSLGGLQTQYF. The complete variable domain, with remaining parts taken from reference TRBV7-2 and TRBJ2-5, reads GAGVSQSPSNKVTEKGKDVELRCDPISGHTALYWYRQSLGQGLEFLIYFQGNSAPDKSGLPSDRFSAERTGGSVSTLTIQRTQQEDSAVYLCASSLGGLQTQYFGPGTRLLVL.

As regards this clonotype: Sequence at one end of the junction differs from germline and may be a read error. This CDR3 reads CTSSLPSGGQDTQYF. The CDR3 DNA sequence: TGTACCAGCAGCTTACCTAGCGGGGGGCAAGATACGCAGTATTTT. The chain links TRBV7-8 to TRBJ2-3; 11 nucleotides align to TRBD2. The CDR3 totals 15 residues. CDR1 and CDR2 (germline): SGHVS, FQNEAQ.

Worth noting for this clonotype: One end of the junction is discordant with germline, which a read error may explain. The chain employs TRBV19 and TRBJ2-3; the match to TRBD1 covers 7 bases. Germline loops: CDR1 LNHDA, CDR2 SQIVND (reference sequence). The CDR3 has 16 residues. The CDR3 region is CAARTTTGDGRETQYF. The CDR3 nucleotides are TGTGCCGCCCGAACCACTACAGGGGATGGGCGAGAGACCCAGTACTTT.

This clonotype has more than one count but fewer than ten. A read error is likely, as this CDR3 ends without the conserved phenylalanine or tryptophan. The chain couples TRBV18 to TRBJ1-5; the D is unclear. The V gene lost 0 bases and the J gene lost 7 bases, with 10 bases spanning the gap. The V gene's germline CDR1 is KGHSH and CDR2 LQKENI. The length of the CDR3 is 14 residues. CDR3 loop: CASSPPTVGQPQHL. CDR3 nucleotides: TGTGCCAGCTCACCACCAACAGTGGGACAGCCCCAGCATCTT.

The V gene is TRBV6-2 or TRBV6-3, the J gene TRBJ1-2, with D uncertain. The V gene's germline CDR1 is MNHEY and CDR2 SVGEGT. Trimming took off 5 bases at V and 4 bases at J, with 11 bases between the two ends. This CDR3 region has 13 residues. The CDR3 DNA follows: TGTGCCAGCAGTAAGAGAGATCTCTATGGCTACACCTTC. It encodes CASSKRDLYGYTF.

This clonotype was detected only a few times. V is TRBV27 and J is TRBJ2-5; 7 nucleotides agree with TRBD1. Looked up from germline, CDR1 is MNHEY and CDR2 is SMNVEV (reference sequence). The CDR3 runs to 13 residues. Losses at the gene ends were 8 bases for V and 0 bases for J; bases not matched to a gene: 3. CDR3 protein: CASLDRNQETQYF. In nucleotides, the CDR3 is TGTGCCAGCCTGGACAGGAACCAAGAGACCCAGTACTTC.

The V call is TRBV7-9, the J call TRBJ2-3; weak D call: TRBD2 (5 bases). CDR1 is SEHNR and CDR2 is FQNEAQ in the germline V gene (reference sequence). The CDR3 is made up of 14 amino acids. Trimming stripped 5 bases from V and 1 base from J, with 10 bases between. For the CDR3, the DNA is TGTGCCAGCAGCCCCCAAGCGGGCACAGATACGCAGTATTTT. This codes for CASSPQAGTDTQYF.

This clonotype showed up just a few times. Germline and junction disagree at one end, which may indicate a read error. The chain carries TRBV4-1 and TRBJ2-5, with D unresolved. The CDR3 has 13 residues. CDR1 is MGHRA and CDR2 is YSYEKL in the germline V gene. The CDR3 reads CASSQGIQETQYF. For the CDR3, the DNA is TGTGCCAGCAGCCAAGGTATCCAAGAGACCCAGTACTTC.

The chain employs TRBV19 and TRBJ1-1; no clear D. The CDR3 is 12 amino acids. Trimming cost V 7 bases and J 5 bases, with 11 bases left between them. Germline loops: CDR1 LNHDA, CDR2 SQIVND (reference sequence). The chain's CDR3 is CASNGRGTEAFF. For the CDR3, the DNA is TGTGCCAGTAACGGACGGGGAACTGAAGCTTTCTTT. The variable domain in full, completed from reference TRBV19 and TRBJ1-1, reads DGGITQSPKYLFRKEGQNVTLSCEQNLNHDAMYWYRQDPGQGLRLIYYSQIVNDFQKGDIAEGYSVSREKKESFPLTVTSAQKNPTAFYLCASNGRGTEAFFGQGTRLTVV.

CDR3 amino acids: CASTYGSYQPQHF. CDR3 bases: TGTGCCAGCACCTACGGCAGCTATCAGCCCCAGCATTTT. The chain is built from TRBV28 and TRBJ1-5, with D uncertain. The CDR3 extends over 13 amino acids. Deletions cut 7 bases from V and 5 bases from J, with 12 bases between. Germline V lookup: CDR1 MDHEN, CDR2 SYDVKM.

The chain uses TRBV7-2 and TRBJ1-3, with D unresolved. Trimming took off 2 bases at V and 3 bases at J, with 11 bases between the two ends. The CDR3 loop spans 15 amino acids. The V gene's germline CDR1 is SGHTA and CDR2 FQGNSA. The CDR3 DNA reads as TGTGCCAGCAGCTTAAACGGCGTTGGTGGAAACACCATATATTTT. Translation: CASSLNGVGGNTIYF.

This clonotype was seen ten or more times. The chain employs TRBV5-1 and TRBJ2-3; TRBD1 might be the D (7 bases). This CDR3 contains 14 residues. The V gene lost 5 bases and the J gene lost 5 bases, with 15 bases spanning the gap. The germline gives CDR1 SGHRS, CDR2 YFSETQ. CDR3 in amino acids: CASSFGQGGDTQYF. DNA of the CDR3: TGCGCCAGCAGTTTCGGGCAGGGGGGAGATACGCAGTATTTT.

V gene TRBV24-1 combines with J gene TRBJ2-3; 12 nucleotides align to TRBD2. The CDR3 length is 16 residues. Trimming took 3 bases from V and 3 from J; bases not matched to a gene: 3. From germline, CDR1 is KGHDR and CDR2 SFDVKD. This CDR3 reads CATSDRTSGMTDTQYF. As DNA, the CDR3 is TGTGCCACCAGTGATCGGACTAGCGGGATGACAGATACGCAGTATTTT.

V and J are TRBV6-2 or TRBV6-3 and TRBJ2-3; possibly TRBD1 for D (6 bases). This CDR3 spans 14 amino acids. CDR1 and CDR2 (germline): MNHEY, SVGEGT. Trimming removed 6 bases at V and 2 bases at J, with 12 bases between. Written as DNA, the CDR3 is TGTGCCAGCAGAAAAACAGGGAACACAGATACGCAGTATTTT. Residues: CASRKTGNTDTQYF.

The chain recombines TRBV24-1 with TRBJ2-5, with 7 bases fitting TRBD2. Matching the DNA end better, TRBJ2-1 makes the J call doubtful. This CDR3 spans 15 amino acids. Germline values: CDR1 KGHDR, CDR2 SFDVKD. CDR3 loop: CATRSGTTTNNEQFF. CDR3 DNA sequence: TGTGCCACCCGTTCAGGGACTACTACTAACAATGAGCAGTTCTTC.

V and J are TRBV20-1 and TRBJ1-3; TRBD1 agrees at 12 bases. In germline, CDR1 is DFQATT, CDR2 SNEGSKA (reference sequence). The CDR3 spans 17 residues. V dropped 2 bases and J dropped 0; count of bases not matched to a gene: 5. This CDR3 reads CSARLGQGAASGNTIYF. CDR3 nucleotides: TGCAGTGCTAGACTGGGACAGGGGGCTGCCTCTGGAAACACCATATATTTT.

The V call is TRBV28, the J call TRBJ2-7, with TRBD1 matching over 9 bases. Trimming took 8 bases from V and 3 from J; bases not matched to a gene: 5. The length of the CDR3 is 13 residues. Germline V lookup: CDR1 MDHEN, CDR2 SYDVKM. The CDR3 region is CASQGQGLYEQYF. The CDR3 bases are TGTGCCAGCCAGGGACAGGGTCTCTACGAGCAGTACTTC.

J is TRBJ2-3 and V is TRBV20-1; TRBD2 matches at 10 bases. V was clipped by 0 bases and J by 4 bases; unmatched bases: 7. The CDR3 is 16 residues long. Germline V gene lookup returns CDR1 DFQATT and CDR2 SNEGSKA (reference sequence). The CDR3 DNA reads as TGCAGTGCTAGAGATTGGGCTAGCGGGAGTTCAGATACGCAGTATTTT. It specifies CSARDWASGSSDTQYF.